Listed below are T cell receptor beta chains from one sample, sequenced in a study of spatial heterogeneity in lung cancer. TCRdb recomputed calls from the 5' RACE reads with MiXCR, one row per CDR3 protein. The sample has some 21,000 distinct CDR3 sequences; about 6% are singletons. The source was lung tumor tissue, collected at surgery. The source of these receptors is a male donor with early-stage non-small cell lung cancer. Each CDR3 is given with its conserved first and last residue.

V gene: TRBV24-1; CDR3 length: 14; CDR3 protein: CATSHPVQAGELFF
V gene: TRBV11-2; CDR3 length: 15; CDR3 protein: CASRASGGATDTQYF
V gene: TRBV7-3; CDR3 length: 14; CDR3 protein: CASSIVADGDTQYF
V gene: TRBV18; CDR3 length: 12; CDR3 protein: CASSRTVDEQYF
V gene: TRBV9; CDR3 length: 16; CDR3 protein: CASSVAGRGQGETQYF
V gene: TRBV12-3/TRBV12-4; CDR3 length: 14; CDR3 protein: CASQQGTGGNEQFF
V gene: TRBV5-1; CDR3 length: 16; CDR3 protein: CASSLEDPGRTDTQYF
V gene: TRBV28; CDR3 length: 12; CDR3 protein: CASTSGVETQYF
V gene: TRBV4-1; CDR3 length: 15; CDR3 protein: CASSLTGTGGYEQYF
V gene: TRBV6-2/TRBV6-3; CDR3 length: 13; CDR3 protein: CASTYGGYTEAFF
V gene: TRBV29-1; CDR3 length: 14; CDR3 protein: CSVEGPQGGYGYTF
V gene: TRBV28; CDR3 length: 14; CDR3 protein: CASSFYGSGTEAFF
V gene: TRBV12-3/TRBV12-4; CDR3 length: 16; CDR3 protein: CASRLTSGSRADTQYF